This TCR beta chain was sequenced in a study of vaccination and CD4 T cells after COVID-19. The V gene end was trimmed by 6 bases and the J gene end by 5 bases; junction bases not matched to a gene: 10. CDR1 DFQATT and CDR2 SNEGSKA come from the germline V gene (reference sequence). This CDR3 has 14 amino acids. With the Oncomine TCR Beta short-read assay, DNA from cultured CD4+ T cells was sequenced. TCRdb ran MiXCR on the PCR reads and lists one entry per CDR3 protein. The sample holds about 12,000 distinct CDR3 sequences; more than 70% are singletons and the top ten take 20% to 25%. The treatment: roughly 10-day PBMC culture with coronavirus spike peptide pools or control peptides (ViraFEST assay). Points on this clonotype: No antigen is known for it.

Sequencing was performed on CD4+ T cells from blood, cultured in vitro. The sequence was obtained from a human donor who had recovered from COVID-19. The rearrangement joins TRBV20-1 to TRBJ2-1, with TRBD2 identical over 7 bases. This CDR3 is CSARPGTTNNEQFF. The CDR3 DNA follows: TGCAGTGCACGGCCCGGGACTACTAACAATGAGCAGTTCTTC.